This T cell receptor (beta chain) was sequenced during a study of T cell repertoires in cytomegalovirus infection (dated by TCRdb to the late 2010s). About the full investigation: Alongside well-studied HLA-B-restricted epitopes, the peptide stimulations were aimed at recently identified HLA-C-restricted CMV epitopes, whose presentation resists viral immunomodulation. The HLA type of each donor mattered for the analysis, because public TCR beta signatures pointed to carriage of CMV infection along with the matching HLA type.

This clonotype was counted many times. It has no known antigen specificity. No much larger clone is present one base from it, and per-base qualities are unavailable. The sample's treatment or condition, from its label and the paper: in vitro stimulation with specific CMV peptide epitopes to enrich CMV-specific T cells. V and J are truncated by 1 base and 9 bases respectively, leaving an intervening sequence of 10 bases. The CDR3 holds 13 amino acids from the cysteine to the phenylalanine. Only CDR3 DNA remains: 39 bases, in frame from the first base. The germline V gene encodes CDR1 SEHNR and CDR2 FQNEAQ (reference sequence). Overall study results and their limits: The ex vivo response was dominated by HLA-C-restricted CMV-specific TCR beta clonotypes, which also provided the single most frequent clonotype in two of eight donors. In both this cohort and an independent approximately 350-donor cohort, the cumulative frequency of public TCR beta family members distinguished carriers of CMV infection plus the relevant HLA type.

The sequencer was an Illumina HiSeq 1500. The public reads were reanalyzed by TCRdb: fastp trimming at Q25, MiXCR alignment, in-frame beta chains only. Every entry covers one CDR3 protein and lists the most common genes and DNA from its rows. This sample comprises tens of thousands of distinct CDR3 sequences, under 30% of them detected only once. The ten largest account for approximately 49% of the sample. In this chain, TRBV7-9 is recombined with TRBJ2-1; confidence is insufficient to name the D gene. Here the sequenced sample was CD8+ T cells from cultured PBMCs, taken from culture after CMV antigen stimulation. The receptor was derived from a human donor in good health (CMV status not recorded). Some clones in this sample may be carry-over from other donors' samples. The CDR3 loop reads CASSLVNQPEQFF. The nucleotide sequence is TGTGCCAGCAGCTTAGTTAACCAACCTGAGCAGTTCTTC.